This T cell receptor beta chain originates from a study of blood T cell repertoires in COVID-19. Study-wide background: Donors in the United States, Italy and Spain gave samples during acute or convalescent COVID-19. The cDNA or gDNA used as material had been derived from T cells, B-cell-depleted T cells, or PBMCs.

With 5 bases removed from V and 5 bases from J, the gap between germline ends came to 10 bases. This CDR3 has 14 residues. Germline V gene data show CDR1 as SNHLY and CDR2 as FYNNEI. Per the original methods: Reference gene primer amplification yielded estimated nucleated cell counts. Produced via immunoSEQ multiplex PCR; TCRdb's table is partial and in-frame only. From that table come the V and J calls and clone size; the DNA was used to work out D and trimming. The table includes 75,000 to 90,000 clones, around four fifths detected once. Sequenced: peripheral blood. The receptor comes from a man older than 75 with active or convalescent COVID-19. The J gene is TRBJ1-6, the V gene TRBV2, with D perhaps matching TRBD1 (6 bases). The CDR3, as DNA: TGTGCCAGCAGTAGCCAGGGGAATAATTCACCCCTCCACTTT. It encodes CASSSQGNNSPLHF.